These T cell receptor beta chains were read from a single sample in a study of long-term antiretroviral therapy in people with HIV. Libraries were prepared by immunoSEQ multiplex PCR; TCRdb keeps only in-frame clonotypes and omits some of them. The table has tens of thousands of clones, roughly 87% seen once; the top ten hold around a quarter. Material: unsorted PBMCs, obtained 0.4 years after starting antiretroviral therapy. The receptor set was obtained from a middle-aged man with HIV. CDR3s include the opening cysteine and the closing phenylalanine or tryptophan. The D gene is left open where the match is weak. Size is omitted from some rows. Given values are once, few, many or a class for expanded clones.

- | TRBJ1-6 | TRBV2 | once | TGTGCCCATGCTCCTTGGGGGCCTAATTCACCCCTCCACTTT | CAHAPWGPNSPLHF
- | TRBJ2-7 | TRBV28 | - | TGTGCCAGCAGAGACACAGGAGCCCTTTACGAGCAGTACTTC | CASRDTGALYEQYF
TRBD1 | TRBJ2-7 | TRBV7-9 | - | TGTGCCAGCAGCCACACTGGGACAGGATCCTACGAGCAGTACTTC | CASSHTGTGSYEQYF
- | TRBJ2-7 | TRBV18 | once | TGTGCCAGCTCACCAGGCAGGGGCGCAACCCAGTACTTC | CASSPGRGATQYF
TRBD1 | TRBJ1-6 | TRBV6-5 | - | TGTGCCAGCAGGGGACAGCGCTATAATTCACCCCTCCACTTT | CASRGQRYNSPLHF
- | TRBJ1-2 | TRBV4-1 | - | TGCGCCAGCAGCCAAGTGGGCTATAGGGCTAACTATGGCTACACCTTC | CASSQVGYRANYGYTF
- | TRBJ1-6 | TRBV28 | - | TGTGCCAGCAGGAGCGGGGGCCTCTTGAAAGGGGGTTCACCCCTCCACTTT | CASRSGGLLKGGSPLHF
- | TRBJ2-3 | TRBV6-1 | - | TGTGCCAGCAGTGAAAAGGTGGAGGGCACAGATACGCAGTATTTT | CASSEKVEGTDTQYF
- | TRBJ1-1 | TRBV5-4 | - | TGTGCCAGCAGCTTGACGATGGGGAACACTGAAGCTTTCTTT | CASSLTMGNTEAFF
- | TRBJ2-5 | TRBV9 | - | TGTGCCAGCAGCCCTCACCCGGCCGCGTTAAAAGAGACCCAGTACTTC | CASSPHPAALKETQYF
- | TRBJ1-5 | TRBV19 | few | TGTGCCAGTATGTGGGGCAATAGCAATCAGCCCCAGCATTTT | CASMWGNSNQPQHF
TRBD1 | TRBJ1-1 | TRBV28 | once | TGTGCCAGCAGTTTAGGAGGGGGCGGGGCCCCGAACACTGAAGCTTTCTTT | CASSLGGGGAPNTEAFF
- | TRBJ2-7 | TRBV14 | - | TGTGCCAGCAGCCGTAAGAACAGGGTCCACGAGCAGTACTTC | CASSRKNRVHEQYF
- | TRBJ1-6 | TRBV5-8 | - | TGTGCCAGCAGCTTGGGGGTTGGAAGGGGATCGGAGGATTCACCCCTCCACTTT | CASSLGVGRGSEDSPLHF
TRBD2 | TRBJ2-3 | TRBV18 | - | TGTGCCAGATTTCCTCAAGCGGGGGCCACAGATACGCAGTATTTT | CARFPQAGATDTQYF
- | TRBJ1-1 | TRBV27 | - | TGTGCCAGCAGTTTATCGGGGGGGGCAGCGAACACTGAAGCTTTCTTT | CASSLSGGAANTEAFF
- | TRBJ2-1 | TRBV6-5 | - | TGTGCCAGCAGTTACTCGACCCCTGATTTTGGCCATGAGCAGTTCTTC | CASSYSTPDFGHEQFF
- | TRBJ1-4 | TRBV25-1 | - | TGTGCCAGCCAGTCCCTGGAAAAACTGTTTTTT | CASQSLEKLFF
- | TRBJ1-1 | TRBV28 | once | TGTGCCAGCAGTTTATCCCTGACTGGAGCTTTCTTT | CASSLSLTGAFF
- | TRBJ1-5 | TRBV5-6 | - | TGTGCCAGCAGCTTATACGGGGCTGGACAGCCCCAGCATTTT | CASSLYGAGQPQHF
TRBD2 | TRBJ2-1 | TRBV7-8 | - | TGTGCCAGCAGGGCGGGGGGGCTTCTGGTTGAGCAGTTCTTC | CASRAGGLLVEQFF
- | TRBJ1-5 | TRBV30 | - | TGTGCCTGGAGTGTAGGTCAAAATAGCAATCAGCCCCAGCATTTT | CAWSVGQNSNQPQHF
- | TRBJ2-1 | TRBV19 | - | TGTGCCAGTAGTGCAACTGTCTACAATGAGCAGTTCTTC | CASSATVYNEQFF
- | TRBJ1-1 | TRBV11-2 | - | TGTGCCAGCAGCTTAGCCGCGGGACCGAACACTGAAGCTTTCTTT | CASSLAAGPNTEAFF
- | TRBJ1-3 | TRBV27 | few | TGTGCCAGCAGTTTGACAGACTCTGGAAACACCATATATTTT | CASSLTDSGNTIYF
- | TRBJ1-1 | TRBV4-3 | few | TGCGCCAGCAGCCAAGACTACAGGGTGAACACTGAAGCTTTCTTT | CASSQDYRVNTEAFF
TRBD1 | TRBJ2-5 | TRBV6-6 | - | TGTGCCAGCACCTTTAGGGGGCCAGAGACCCAGTACTTC | CASTFRGPETQYF
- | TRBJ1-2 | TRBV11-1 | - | TGTGCCAGCAGCTCCGGGCGGGGGGACTATGGCTACACCTTC | CASSSGRGDYGYTF
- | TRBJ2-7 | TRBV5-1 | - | TGCGCCAGCAGCTTAGGTTGGGGGGATCTCACCTACGAGCAGTACTTC | CASSLGWGDLTYEQYF
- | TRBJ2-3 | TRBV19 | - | TGTGCCAGTAGGCAGGGGGGGCGAAGACCCGTCACAGATACGCAGTATTTT | CASRQGGRRPVTDTQYF
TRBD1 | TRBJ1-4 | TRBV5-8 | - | TGTGCCAGCAGCTCCTGGACAGGGAATGAAAAACTGTTTTTT | CASSSWTGNEKLFF
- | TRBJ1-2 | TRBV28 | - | TGTGCCAGCAGATCCGGGACCGACTATGGCTACACCTTC | CASRSGTDYGYTF
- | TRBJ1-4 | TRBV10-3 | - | TGTGCCATCAGTGAGAGGGGCCGGGATGAAAAACTGTTTTTT | CAISERGRDEKLFF
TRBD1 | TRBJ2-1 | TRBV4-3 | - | TGCGCCAGCAGCCCCACAGGGGTGTACAATGAGCAGTTCTTC | CASSPTGVYNEQFF
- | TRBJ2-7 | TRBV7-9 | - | TGTGCCAGCAGCTTAGAACTGGCCTACGAGCAGTACTTC | CASSLELAYEQYF
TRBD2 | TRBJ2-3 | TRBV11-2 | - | TGTGCCAGCAGGCAGCGGGGGGACACAGATACGCAGTATTTT | CASRQRGDTDTQYF
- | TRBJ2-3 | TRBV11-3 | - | TGTGCCAGCAGCTTAGGTACATGGGGAGCAGATACGCAGTATTTT | CASSLGTWGADTQYF
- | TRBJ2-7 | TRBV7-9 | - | TGTGCCAGCAGCTCCTGGAAAGTCCACGAGCAGTACTTC | CASSSWKVHEQYF
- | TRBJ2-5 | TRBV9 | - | TGTGCCAGCAGCGTAGGGGGTTCGGGGGAGACCCAGTACTTC | CASSVGGSGETQYF
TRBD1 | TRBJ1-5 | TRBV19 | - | TGTGCCAGTAGTACCGGGACAGGGTATAGCAATCAGCCCCAGCATTTT | CASSTGTGYSNQPQHF
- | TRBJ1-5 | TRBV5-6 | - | TGTGCCAGCAGCCGGGAGGGGGGACCCCATCAGCCCCAGCATTTT | CASSREGGPHQPQHF
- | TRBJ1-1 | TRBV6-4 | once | TGTGCCAGCAGAGATGACAGCATGAACACTGAAGCTTTCTTT | CASRDDSMNTEAFF
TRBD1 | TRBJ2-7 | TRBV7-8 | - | TGTGCCAGCAGCTTAACACAGGGGTCCTACGAGCAGTACTTC | CASSLTQGSYEQYF
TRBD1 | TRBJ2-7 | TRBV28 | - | TGTGCCAGCAGTATCCCGGGACAGGGAAGTTACGAGCAGTACTTC | CASSIPGQGSYEQYF
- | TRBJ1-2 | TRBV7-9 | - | TGTGCCAGCAGCCCCGGCCCTGGCTATGGCTACACCTTC | CASSPGPGYGYTF
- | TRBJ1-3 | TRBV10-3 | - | TGTGCCATCAGCGGACAACCTGGAAACACCATATATTTT | CAISGQPGNTIYF
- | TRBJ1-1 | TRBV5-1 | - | TGCGCCAGCAGCTTATGGTTCGAGAACACTGAAGCTTTCTTT | CASSLWFENTEAFF
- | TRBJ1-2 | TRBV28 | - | TGTGCCAGCGGGGGACAACCTCCTGGCTATGGCTACACCTTC | CASGGQPPGYGYTF
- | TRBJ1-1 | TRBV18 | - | TGTGCCAGCTCACCCCTCCGGGGAACGATGAACACTGAAGCTTTCTTT | CASSPLRGTMNTEAFF
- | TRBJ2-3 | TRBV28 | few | TGTGCCAGCAGTGCCCAAGGGGATAGCACAGATACGCAGTATTTT | CASSAQGDSTDTQYF
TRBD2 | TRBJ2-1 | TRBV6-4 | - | TGTGCCAGCAGTGGTCATGGGGGACTAGGACGCAATGAGCAGTTCTTC | CASSGHGGLGRNEQFF
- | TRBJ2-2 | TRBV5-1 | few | TGCGCCAGCAGCCCCCCGGGACACAACACCGGGGAGCTGTTTTTT | CASSPPGHNTGELFF